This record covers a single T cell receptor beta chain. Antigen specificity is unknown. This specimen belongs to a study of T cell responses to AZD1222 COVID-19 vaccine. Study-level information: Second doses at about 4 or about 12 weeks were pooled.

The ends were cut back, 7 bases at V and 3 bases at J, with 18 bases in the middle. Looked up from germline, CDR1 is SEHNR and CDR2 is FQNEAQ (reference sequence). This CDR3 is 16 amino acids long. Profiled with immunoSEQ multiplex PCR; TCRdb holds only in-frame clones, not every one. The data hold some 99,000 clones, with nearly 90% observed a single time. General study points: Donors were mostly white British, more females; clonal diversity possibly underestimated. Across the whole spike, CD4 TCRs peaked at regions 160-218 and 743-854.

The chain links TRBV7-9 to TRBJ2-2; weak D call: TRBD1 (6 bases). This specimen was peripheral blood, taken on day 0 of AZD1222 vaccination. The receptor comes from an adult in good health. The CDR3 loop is CASKGDRRTYTGELFF. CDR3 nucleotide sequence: TGTGCCAGCAAGGGGGATAGGAGGACTTACACCGGGGAGCTGTTTTTT.